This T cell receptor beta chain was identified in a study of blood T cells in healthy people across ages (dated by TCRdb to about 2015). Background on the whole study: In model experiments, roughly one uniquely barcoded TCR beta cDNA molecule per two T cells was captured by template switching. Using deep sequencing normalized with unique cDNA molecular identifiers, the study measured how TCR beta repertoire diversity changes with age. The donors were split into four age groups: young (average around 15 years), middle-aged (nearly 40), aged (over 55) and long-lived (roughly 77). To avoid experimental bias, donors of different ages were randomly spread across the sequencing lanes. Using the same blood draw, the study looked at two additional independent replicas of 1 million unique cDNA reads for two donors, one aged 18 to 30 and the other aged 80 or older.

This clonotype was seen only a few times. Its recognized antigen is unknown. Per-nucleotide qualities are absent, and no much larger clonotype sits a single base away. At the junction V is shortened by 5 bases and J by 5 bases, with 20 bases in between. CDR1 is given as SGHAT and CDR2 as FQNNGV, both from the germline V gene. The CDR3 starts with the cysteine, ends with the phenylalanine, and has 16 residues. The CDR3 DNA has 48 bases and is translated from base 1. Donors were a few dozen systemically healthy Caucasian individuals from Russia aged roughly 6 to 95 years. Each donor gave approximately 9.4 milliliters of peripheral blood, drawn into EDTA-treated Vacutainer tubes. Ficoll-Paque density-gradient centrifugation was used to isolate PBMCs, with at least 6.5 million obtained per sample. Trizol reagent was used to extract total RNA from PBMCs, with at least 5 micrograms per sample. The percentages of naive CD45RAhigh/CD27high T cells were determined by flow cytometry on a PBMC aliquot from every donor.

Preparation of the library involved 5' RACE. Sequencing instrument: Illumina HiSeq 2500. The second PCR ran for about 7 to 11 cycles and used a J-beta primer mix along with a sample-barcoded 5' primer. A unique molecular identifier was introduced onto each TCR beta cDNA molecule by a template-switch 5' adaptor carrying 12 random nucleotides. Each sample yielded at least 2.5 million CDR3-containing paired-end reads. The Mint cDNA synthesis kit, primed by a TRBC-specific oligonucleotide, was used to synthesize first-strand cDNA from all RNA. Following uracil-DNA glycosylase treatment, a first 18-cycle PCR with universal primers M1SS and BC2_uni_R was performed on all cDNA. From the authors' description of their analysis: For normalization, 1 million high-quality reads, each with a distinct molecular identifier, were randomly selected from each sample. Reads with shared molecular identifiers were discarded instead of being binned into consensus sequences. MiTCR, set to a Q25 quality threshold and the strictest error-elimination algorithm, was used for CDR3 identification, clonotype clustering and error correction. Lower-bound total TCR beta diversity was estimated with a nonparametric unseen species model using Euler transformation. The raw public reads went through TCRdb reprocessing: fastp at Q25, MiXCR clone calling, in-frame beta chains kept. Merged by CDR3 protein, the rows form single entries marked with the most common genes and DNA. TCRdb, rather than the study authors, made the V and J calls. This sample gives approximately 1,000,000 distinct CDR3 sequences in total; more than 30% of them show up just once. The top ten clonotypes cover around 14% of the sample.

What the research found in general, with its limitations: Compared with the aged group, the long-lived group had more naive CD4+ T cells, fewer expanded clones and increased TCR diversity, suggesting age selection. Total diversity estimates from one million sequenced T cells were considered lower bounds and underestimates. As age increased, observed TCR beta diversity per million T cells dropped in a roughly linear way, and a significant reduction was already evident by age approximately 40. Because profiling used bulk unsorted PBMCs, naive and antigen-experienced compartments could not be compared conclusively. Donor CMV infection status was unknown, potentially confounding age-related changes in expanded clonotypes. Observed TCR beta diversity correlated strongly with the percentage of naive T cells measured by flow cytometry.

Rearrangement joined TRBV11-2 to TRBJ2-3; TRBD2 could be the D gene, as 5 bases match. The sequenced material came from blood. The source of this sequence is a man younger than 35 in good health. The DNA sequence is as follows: TGTGCCAGCAGCCCACGTTTACTAGAGGGTGTAGATACGCAGTATTTT. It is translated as CASSPRLLEGVDTQYF. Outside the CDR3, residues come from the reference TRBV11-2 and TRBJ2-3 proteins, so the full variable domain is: EAGVAQSPRYKIIEKRQSVAFWCNPISGHATLYWYQQILGQGPKLLIQFQNNGVVDDSQLPKDRFSAERLKGVDSTLKIQPAKLEDSAVYLCASSPRLLEGVDTQYFGPGTRLTVL.